The clone carrying this TCR beta chain has a handful of counts. What it binds is unknown. The sample is drawn from a study of spatial heterogeneity in lung cancer. Overall study context: Samples were donated by 72 untreated early-stage non-small cell lung cancer patients. Those follow-up PBMC samples that were available underwent sequencing, at a median interval of about 26 months following resection. Averaged across combinations, each unique TCR and UMI pairing appeared more than ten times in raw reads, which were uncorrected.

Sample time point: blood at routine non-recurrence follow-up after resection. Frozen PBMC, nontumor lung or tumor provided whole RNA, which was sequenced unsorted. The germline V gene encodes CDR1 LGHDT and CDR2 YNNKEL (reference sequence). V shed 5 bases and J shed 5 bases, with 9 bases lying between them. This CDR3 is 13 amino acids long. Study observations and caveats: Detection of ubiquitous tumor TCRs in blood was higher at resection than follow-up.

In TCRdb, the 5' RACE reads were re-called with MiXCR into one record per CDR3 protein. The data show about 120,000 distinct CDR3 sequences, with 10% to 15% seen just once and around 17% held by the top ten. V and J are TRBV3-1 and TRBJ2-2; D is unresolved. The receptor was derived from a male donor with early-stage non-small cell lung cancer. The specimen comprised PBMCs, sampled at follow-up. CDR3 region: CASSYARTGELFF. For the CDR3, the DNA is TGTGCCAGCAGCTACGCACGGACCGGGGAGCTGTTTTTT.